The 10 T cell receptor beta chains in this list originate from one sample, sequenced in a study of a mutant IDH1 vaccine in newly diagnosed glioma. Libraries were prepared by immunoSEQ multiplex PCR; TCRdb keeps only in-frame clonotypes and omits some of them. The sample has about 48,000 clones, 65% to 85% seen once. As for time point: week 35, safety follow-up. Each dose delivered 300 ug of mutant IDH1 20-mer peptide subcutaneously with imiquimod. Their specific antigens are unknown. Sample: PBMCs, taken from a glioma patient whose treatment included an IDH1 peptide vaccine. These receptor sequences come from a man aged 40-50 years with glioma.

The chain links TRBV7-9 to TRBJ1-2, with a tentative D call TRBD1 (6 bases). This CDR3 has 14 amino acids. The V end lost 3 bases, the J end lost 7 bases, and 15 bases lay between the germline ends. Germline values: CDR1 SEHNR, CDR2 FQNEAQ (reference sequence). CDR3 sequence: CASSFGQGFGGYTF. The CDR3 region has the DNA TGTGCCAGCAGCTTCGGGCAGGGGTTTGGTGGCTACACCTTC.

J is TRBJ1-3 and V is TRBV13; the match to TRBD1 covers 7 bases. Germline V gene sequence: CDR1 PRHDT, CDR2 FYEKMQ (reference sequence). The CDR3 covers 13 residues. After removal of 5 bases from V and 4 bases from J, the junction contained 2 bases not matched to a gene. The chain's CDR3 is CASSEQGGNTIYF. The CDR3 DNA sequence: TGTGCCAGCAGCGAACAGGGGGGAAACACCATATATTTT.

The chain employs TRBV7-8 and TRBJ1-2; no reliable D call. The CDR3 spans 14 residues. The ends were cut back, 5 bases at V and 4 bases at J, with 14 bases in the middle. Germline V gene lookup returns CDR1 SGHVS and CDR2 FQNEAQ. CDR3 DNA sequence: TGTGCCAGCAGCAACCGGGCTTCCACCTATGGCTACACCTTC. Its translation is CASSNRASTYGYTF.

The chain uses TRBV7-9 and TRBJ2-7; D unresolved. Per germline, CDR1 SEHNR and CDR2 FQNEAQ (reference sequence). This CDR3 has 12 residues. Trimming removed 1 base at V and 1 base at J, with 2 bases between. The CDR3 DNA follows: TGTGCCAGCAGCTTAGAGTCCTACGAGCAGTACTTC. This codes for CASSLESYEQYF.

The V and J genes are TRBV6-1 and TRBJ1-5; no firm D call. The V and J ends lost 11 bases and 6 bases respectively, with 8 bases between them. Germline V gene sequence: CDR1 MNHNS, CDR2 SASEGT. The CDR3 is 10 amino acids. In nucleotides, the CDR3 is TGTGCCGCGCGGAGTCAGCCCCAGCATTTT. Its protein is CAARSQPQHF.

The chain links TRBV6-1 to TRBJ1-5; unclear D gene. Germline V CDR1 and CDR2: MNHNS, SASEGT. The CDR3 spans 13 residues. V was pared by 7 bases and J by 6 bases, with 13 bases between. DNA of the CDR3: TGTGCCAGCAACAAGGCGAAAGGTCAGCCCCAGCATTTT. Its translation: CASNKAKGQPQHF.

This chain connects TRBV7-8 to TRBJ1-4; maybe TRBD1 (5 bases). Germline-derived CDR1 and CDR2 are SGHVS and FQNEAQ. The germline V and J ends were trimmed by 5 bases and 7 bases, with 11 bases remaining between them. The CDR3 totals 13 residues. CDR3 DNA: TGTGCCAGCAGCCCGGGGACTCTTGAAAAACTGTTTTTT. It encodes CASSPGTLEKLFF.

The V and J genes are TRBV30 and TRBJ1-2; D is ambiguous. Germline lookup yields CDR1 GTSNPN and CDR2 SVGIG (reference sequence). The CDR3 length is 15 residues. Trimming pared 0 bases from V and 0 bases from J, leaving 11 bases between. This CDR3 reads CAWSVSWDSNYGYTF. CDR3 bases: TGTGCCTGGAGTGTATCCTGGGATTCTAACTATGGCTACACCTTC.

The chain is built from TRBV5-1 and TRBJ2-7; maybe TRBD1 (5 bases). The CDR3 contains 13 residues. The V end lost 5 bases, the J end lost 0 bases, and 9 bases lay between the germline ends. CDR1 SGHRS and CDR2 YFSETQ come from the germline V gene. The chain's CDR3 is CASRVDSSYEQYF. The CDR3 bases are TGCGCCAGCAGGGTCGACAGCTCCTACGAGCAGTACTTC.

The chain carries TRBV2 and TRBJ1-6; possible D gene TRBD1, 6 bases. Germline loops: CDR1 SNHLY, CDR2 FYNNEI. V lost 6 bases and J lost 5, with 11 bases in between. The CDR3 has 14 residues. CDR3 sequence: CASSGDRNNSPLHF. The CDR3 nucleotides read TGTGCCAGCAGCGGAGACAGGAATAATTCACCCCTCCACTTT.